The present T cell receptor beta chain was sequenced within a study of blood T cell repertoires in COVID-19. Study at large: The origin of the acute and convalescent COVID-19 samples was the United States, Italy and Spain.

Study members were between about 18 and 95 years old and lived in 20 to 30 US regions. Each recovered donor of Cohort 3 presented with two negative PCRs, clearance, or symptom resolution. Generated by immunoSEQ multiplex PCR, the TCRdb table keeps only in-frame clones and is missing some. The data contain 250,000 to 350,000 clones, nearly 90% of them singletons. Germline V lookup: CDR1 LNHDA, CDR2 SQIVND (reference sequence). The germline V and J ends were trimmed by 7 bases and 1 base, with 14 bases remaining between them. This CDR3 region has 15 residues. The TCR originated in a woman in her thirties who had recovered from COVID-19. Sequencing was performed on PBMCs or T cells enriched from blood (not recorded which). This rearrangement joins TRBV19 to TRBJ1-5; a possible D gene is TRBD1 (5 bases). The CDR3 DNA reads TGTGCCAGTAACTGGGGGGGGATGAGCAATCAGCCCCAGCATTTT. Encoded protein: CASNWGGMSNQPQHF. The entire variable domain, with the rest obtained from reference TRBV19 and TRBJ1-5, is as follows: DGGITQSPKYLFRKEGQNVTLSCEQNLNHDAMYWYRQDPGQGLRLIYYSQIVNDFQKGDIAEGYSVSREKKESFPLTVTSAQKNPTAFYLCASNWGGMSNQPQHFGDGTRLSIL.